One sample yielded the 2 T cell receptor beta chains listed below, sequenced in a study of immune evolution from preneoplasia to lung adenocarcinoma. TCRdb's copy holds only in-frame clones and misses some; the assay was immunoSEQ multiplex PCR. The sample records roughly 3,000 clones, 65% to 80% being singletons. The sequenced sample consisted of FFPE lung adenocarcinoma in situ tissue. The source is a person aged 55-80 years with lung adenocarcinoma.

The V gene is TRBV7-2, the J gene TRBJ2-7; TRBD1 is a possible D gene (5 bases). This CDR3 spans 12 amino acids. V was clipped by 2 bases and J by 6 bases, with 8 bases between them. Looked up from germline, CDR1 is SGHTA and CDR2 is FQGNSA. This CDR3 reads CASSLQGFEQYF. In nucleotides, the CDR3 is TGTGCCAGCAGCTTACAGGGTTTCGAGCAGTACTTC. Filled out from reference TRBV7-2 and TRBJ2-7, the complete variable domain reads GAGVSQSPSNKVTEKGKDVELRCDPISGHTALYWYRQSLGQGLEFLIYFQGNSAPDKSGLPSDRFSAERTGGSVSTLTIQRTQQEDSAVYLCASSLQGFEQYFGPGTRLTVT.

The chain carries TRBV5-1 and TRBJ2-3, with 13 nucleotides matching TRBD2. The length of the CDR3 is 16 residues. J lost 5 bases, V lost 4 bases, and 7 bases had no gene match. The germline V gene has CDR1 SGHRS and CDR2 YFSETQ. CDR3 sequence reads: CASSLLAGGPEDTQYF. Here the CDR3 DNA reads TGCGCCAGCAGCCTACTAGCGGGGGGGCCGGAAGATACGCAGTATTTT.